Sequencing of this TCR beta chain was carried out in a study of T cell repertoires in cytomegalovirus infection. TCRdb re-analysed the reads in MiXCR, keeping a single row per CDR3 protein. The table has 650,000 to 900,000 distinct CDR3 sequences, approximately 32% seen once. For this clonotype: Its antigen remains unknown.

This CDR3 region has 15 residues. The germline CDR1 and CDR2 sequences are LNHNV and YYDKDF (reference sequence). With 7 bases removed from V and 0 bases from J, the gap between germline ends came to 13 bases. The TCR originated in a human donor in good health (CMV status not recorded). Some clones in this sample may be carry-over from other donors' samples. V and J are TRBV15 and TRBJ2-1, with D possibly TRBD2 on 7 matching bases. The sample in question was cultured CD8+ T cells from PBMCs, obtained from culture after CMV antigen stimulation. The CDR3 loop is CATKGGTLSYNEQFF. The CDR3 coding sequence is TGTGCCACCAAGGGGGGGACGCTCTCCTACAATGAGCAGTTCTTC.